This T cell receptor (beta chain) was retrieved from a study of cytomegalovirus exposure and HLA in healthy donors. Trimming pared 0 bases from V and 3 bases from J, leaving 10 bases between. The CDR3 totals 15 residues. Germline V gene lookup returns CDR1 SGHDT and CDR2 YYEEEE. Note on this clone: The target antigen is unknown.

The PCR employed 60 Vbeta primers together with 13 Jbeta primers. Profiling relied on immunoSEQ multiplex PCR, and the TCRdb table lists in-frame clones only, not all of them. The table records more than 80,000 clones, about four fifths of them present only once. General observations from the study: Rarity held for most TCR sequences, but there were some public TCRs that occurred in many donors.

The TCR was taken from an older woman in good health and CMV-seropositive. The sequenced sample consisted of PBMCs. The chain combines TRBV5-6 with TRBJ1-3; D gene unclear. Here the CDR3 DNA reads TGTGCCAGCAGCTTGGTGGGCCAGAGTGGAAACACCATATATTTT. Protein product: CASSLVGQSGNTIYF. Full variable domain (remainder filled in from reference TRBV5-6 and TRBJ1-3): DAGVTQSPTHLIKTRGQQVTLRCSPKSGHDTVSWYQQALGQGPQFIFQYYEEEERQRGNFPDRFSGHQFPNYSSELNVNALLLGDSALYLCASSLVGQSGNTIYFGEGSWLTVV.